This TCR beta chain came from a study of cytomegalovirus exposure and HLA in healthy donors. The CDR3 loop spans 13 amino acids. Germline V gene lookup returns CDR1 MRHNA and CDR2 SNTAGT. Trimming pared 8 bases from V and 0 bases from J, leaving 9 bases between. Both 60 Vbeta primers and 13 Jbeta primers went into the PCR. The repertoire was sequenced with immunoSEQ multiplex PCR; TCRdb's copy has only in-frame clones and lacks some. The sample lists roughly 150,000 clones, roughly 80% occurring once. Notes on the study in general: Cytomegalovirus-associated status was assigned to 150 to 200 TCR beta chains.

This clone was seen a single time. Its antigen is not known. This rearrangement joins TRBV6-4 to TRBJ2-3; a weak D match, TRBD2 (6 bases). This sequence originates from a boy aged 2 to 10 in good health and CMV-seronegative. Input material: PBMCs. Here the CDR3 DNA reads TGTGCCAGCGCGGGGAGTAGCACAGATACGCAGTATTTT. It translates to CASAGSSTDTQYF.